The source of this TCR beta chain is a study of blood T cell repertoires in COVID-19. Study at large: Some COVID-19 samples were acute and others convalescent; all came from the United States, Italy and Spain. From T cells, B-cell-depleted T cells, or PBMCs came the material, which was cDNA or gDNA.

In the authors' workflow: Estimation of nucleated cell counts was performed using reference gene primer amplification. The repertoire was sequenced with immunoSEQ multiplex PCR; TCRdb's copy has only in-frame clones and lacks some. The DNA gave D and trimming, while V, J and clone size come from that table. The sample contains 85,000 to 90,000 clones, approximately 90% of which appear only once. The TCR sequence derives from a human donor with active COVID-19. The donor label of this sample is uncertain. Sequencing used peripheral blood.

The CDR3 sequence: CASSFRGQGGFYEQYF. The DNA for the CDR3 is TGTGCCAGCAGCTTTAGGGGACAGGGGGGTTTCTACGAGCAGTACTTC. The genes are TRBV5-6 and TRBJ2-7, with 11 bases fitting TRBD1. Germline-derived CDR1 and CDR2 are SGHDT and YYEEEE. This CDR3 comprises 16 residues. The junction had 7 bases not matched to a gene; V was cut back by 2 bases and J by 3 bases.